This T cell receptor (beta chain) was documented in a study of cytomegalovirus exposure and HLA in healthy donors. This clone was observed once. The primer mix had 60 Vbeta and 13 Jbeta primers. The method was immunoSEQ multiplex PCR; TCRdb's version includes in-frame clones alone and lacks a portion of them. Of about 240,000 clones in the sample, roughly 78% were seen once. With V trimmed by 2 bases and J by 1 base, 10 bases remained unmatched. This CDR3 spans 17 amino acids. The germline V gene has CDR1 SEHNR and CDR2 FQNEAQ (reference sequence). The specimen sequenced was PBMCs. This sequence joins TRBV7-9 and TRBJ2-7, with 8 positions matching TRBD2. The sequence was obtained from a boy aged 5 to 17 in good health and CMV-seronegative. The CDR3 coding sequence is TGTGCCAGCAGCTTACTATCGGGAGGGAGGCGATCCTACGAGCAGTACTTC. Translating it yields CASSLLSGGRRSYEQYF.